This T cell receptor beta chain was found in a study of immune reconstitution after stem cell transplant in scleroderma. V gave up 5 bases and J gave up 9 bases, with 14 bases separating them. Germline CDR1 SGHVS, CDR2 FNYEAQ. The CDR3 is made up of 13 amino acids. A single record per CDR3 protein comes from TCRdb applying MiXCR to the RT-PCR reads. The sample carries roughly 2,400 distinct CDR3 sequences, approximately 11% recorded once. The chain carries TRBV7-6 and TRBJ1-5; a weak D match, TRBD1 (5 bases). Sampling was done before or after autologous hematopoietic stem cell transplantation (not recorded which). The TCR comes from a female donor with systemic sclerosis. The chain's CDR3 is CASSLQVGGPQHF. The DNA for the CDR3 is TGTGCCAGCAGCCTCCAAGTCGGGGGGCCCCAGCATTTT.